Described below is a single TCR beta chain sequence and its context. Its antigen is not known. Profiling relied on immunoSEQ multiplex PCR, and the TCRdb table lists in-frame clones only, not all of them. Of around 80,000 clones listed, over 75% are singletons. This record belongs to a study of OX40 agonist ivuxolimab in advanced cancers. Study results and limitations: Clonal expansion among partial responders at 0.1-3.0 mg/kg ranked near the lowest.

Trimming shortened V by 3 bases and J by 2 bases, and 14 bases separated the two germline ends. The germline V gene encodes CDR1 MNHEY and CDR2 SMNVEV (reference sequence). This CDR3 has 15 amino acids. The material sequenced was CD4+ or CD8+ T cells sorted from blood, taken in a trial of the OX40 agonist ivuxolimab. This sequence originates from an adult with an advanced solid tumor such as melanoma, head and neck, liver or kidney cancer. The chain employs TRBV27 and TRBJ2-7; perhaps TRBD1 as D (5 bases). In DNA form, the CDR3 reads TGTGCCAGCAGTTTGGGGCGGCAAGGGACCTACGAGCAGTACTTC. This sequence encodes CASSLGRQGTYEQYF.